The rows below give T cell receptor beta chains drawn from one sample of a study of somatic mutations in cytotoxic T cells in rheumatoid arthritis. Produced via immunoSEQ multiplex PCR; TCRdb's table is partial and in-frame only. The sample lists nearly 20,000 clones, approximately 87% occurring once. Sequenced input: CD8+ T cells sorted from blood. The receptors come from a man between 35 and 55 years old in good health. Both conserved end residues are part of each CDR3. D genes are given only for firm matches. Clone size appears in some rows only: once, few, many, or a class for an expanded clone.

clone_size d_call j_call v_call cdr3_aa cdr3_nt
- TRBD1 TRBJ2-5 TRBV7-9 CASSSLHRDSQETQYF TGTGCCAGCAGCTCCCTCCACCGGGACAGCCAAGAGACCCAGTACTTC
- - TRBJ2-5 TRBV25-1 CASTEGQEKETQYF TGTGCCAGCACCGAAGGGCAGGAAAAGGAGACCCAGTACTTC
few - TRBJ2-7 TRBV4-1 CASSLIPGTYEQYF TGCGCCAGCAGCCTTATCCCAGGGACCTACGAGCAGTACTTC
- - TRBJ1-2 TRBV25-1 CASHQHNGYTF TGTGCCAGCCACCAACATAATGGCTACACCTTC
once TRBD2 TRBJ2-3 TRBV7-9 CASNVREGPTDTQYF TGTGCCAGCAACGTGCGGGAGGGCCCTACAGATACGCAGTATTTT
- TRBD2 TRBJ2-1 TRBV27 CASSSAGGALNEQFF TGTGCCAGCAGTTCAGCGGGAGGCGCTCTCAATGAGCAGTTCTTC
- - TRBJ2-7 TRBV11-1 CASVLGSAGEFDEQYF TGTGCCAGCGTCCTAGGGTCGGCAGGGGAGTTTGACGAGCAGTACTTC
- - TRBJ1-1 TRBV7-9 CASSPDDRWNTEAFF TGTGCCAGCAGCCCCGACGACAGATGGAACACTGAAGCTTTCTTT
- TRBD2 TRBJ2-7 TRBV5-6 CASSWAGREGYEQYF TGTGCCAGCAGCTGGGCGGGGCGGGAGGGCTACGAGCAGTACTTC
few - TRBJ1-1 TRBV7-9 CASSLARNTEAFF TGTGCCAGCAGCTTAGCCAGAAACACTGAAGCTTTCTTT
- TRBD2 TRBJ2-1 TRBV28 CASRTRLAGDSYNEQFF TGTGCCAGCAGGACCCGACTAGCGGGAGACTCCTACAATGAGCAGTTCTTC
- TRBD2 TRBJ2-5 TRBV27 CASSWGTSGRETQYF TGTGCCAGCAGTTGGGGGACTAGCGGGAGAGAGACCCAGTACTTC
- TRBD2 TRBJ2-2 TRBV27 CASSLSGLAGGDGELFF TGTGCCAGCAGTTTATCGGGACTAGCGGGAGGCGACGGGGAGCTGTTTTTT
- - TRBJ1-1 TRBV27 CASSRRPEEAFF TGTGCCAGCAGTCGACGCCCAGAAGAAGCTTTCTTT
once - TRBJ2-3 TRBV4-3 CASSQEYPGADTQYF TGCGCCAGCAGCCAAGAGTACCCGGGGGCAGATACGCAGTATTTT
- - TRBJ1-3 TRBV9 CASSVSGVSGNTIYF TGTGCCAGCAGCGTTTCTGGGGTATCTGGAAACACCATATATTTT
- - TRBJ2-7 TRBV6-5 CASSSDLALRSYEQYF TGTGCCAGCAGTTCCGACTTGGCCCTCCGCTCCTACGAGCAGTACTTC
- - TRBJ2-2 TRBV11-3 CASSLVGTPGELFF TGTGCCAGCAGCTTAGTAGGGACTCCCGGGGAGCTGTTTTTT
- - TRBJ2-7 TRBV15 CATSRGVTYEQYF TGTGCCACCAGCAGAGGGGTTACCTACGAGCAGTACTTC
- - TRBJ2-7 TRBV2 CASSHLQGKPYEQYF TGTGCCAGCAGTCATCTACAGGGTAAGCCCTACGAGCAGTACTTC
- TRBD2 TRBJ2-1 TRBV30 CAWRSTTSGSLNEQFF TGTGCCTGGAGATCAACGACTAGCGGGAGCCTGAATGAGCAGTTCTTC
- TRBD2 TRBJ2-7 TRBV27 CASSLRDYDLSEQYF TGTGCCAGCAGTTTACGGGACTACGACCTTAGCGAGCAGTACTTC
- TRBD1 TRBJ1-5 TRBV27 CASSFSGGQPQHF TGTGCCAGCAGTTTCTCAGGGGGGCAGCCCCAGCATTTT
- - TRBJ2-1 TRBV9 CASSSPRAGISNEQFF TGTGCCAGCAGCAGTCCAAGGGCAGGGATTTCCAATGAGCAGTTCTTC
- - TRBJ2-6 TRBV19 CASSRTQWSGANVLTF TGTGCCAGTAGTCGAACTCAGTGGAGTGGGGCCAACGTCCTGACTTTC
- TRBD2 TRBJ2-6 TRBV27 CASSLYQIMPAGGGSGANVLTF TGTGCCAGCAGTTTATACCAAATCATGCCTGCGGGGGGGGGCTCTGGGGCCAACGTCCTGACTTTC
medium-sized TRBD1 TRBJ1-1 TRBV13 CASSGGQLEAFF TGTGCCAGCAGCGGGGGACAGCTTGAAGCTTTCTTT
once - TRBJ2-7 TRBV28 CASSLSEEGYEQYF TGTGCCAGCAGTTTGTCAGAAGAAGGCTACGAGCAGTACTTC
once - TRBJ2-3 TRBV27 CASAFRDTQYF TGTGCCAGCGCCTTCAGAGATACGCAGTATTTT
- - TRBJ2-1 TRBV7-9 CASSRRDYPYNEQFF TGTGCCAGCAGTCGACGGGATTACCCTTACAATGAGCAGTTCTTC
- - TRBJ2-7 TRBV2 CASSDRGSPYEQYF TGTGCCAGCAGTGATCGGGGGTCACCCTACGAGCAGTACTTC
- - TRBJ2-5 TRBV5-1 CASSLAIGRQETQYF TGCGCCAGCAGCTTGGCCATAGGGCGTCAAGAGACCCAGTACTTC
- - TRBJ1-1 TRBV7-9 CASSSSWGRNTEAFF TGTGCCAGCAGCTCTAGTTGGGGGAGGAACACTGAAGCTTTCTTT
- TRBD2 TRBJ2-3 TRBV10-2 CASSDSGNQYTQYF TGCGCCAGCAGTGATAGCGGGAATCAATATACGCAGTATTTT
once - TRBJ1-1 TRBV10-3 CAISESNSKTEAFF TGTGCCATCAGTGAGTCTAACAGCAAGACTGAAGCTTTCTTT
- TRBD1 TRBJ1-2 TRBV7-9 CASSLGEWTGDYGYTF TGTGCCAGCAGCTTAGGGGAATGGACAGGGGACTATGGCTACACCTTC
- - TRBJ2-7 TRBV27 CASSQGYHEQYF TGTGCCAGCAGTCAGGGGTACCACGAGCAGTACTTC
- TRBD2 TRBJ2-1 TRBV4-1 CASSQDHGLAGDEQFF TGCGCCAGCAGCCAAGATCATGGTCTAGCGGGAGATGAGCAGTTCTTC
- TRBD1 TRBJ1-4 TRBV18 CASSLRTGGNGEKLFF TGTGCCAGCTCACTACGGACAGGGGGGAATGGTGAAAAACTGTTTTTT
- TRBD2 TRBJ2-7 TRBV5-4 CASSTSGSPYEQYF TGTGCCAGCAGCACAAGCGGGAGCCCCTACGAGCAGTACTTC
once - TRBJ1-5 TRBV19 CASTEYSNQPQHF TGTGCCAGTACCGAATATAGCAATCAGCCCCAGCATTTT
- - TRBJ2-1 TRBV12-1 CASSPTLGEQFF TGTGCCAGCAGCCCGACATTGGGGGAGCAGTTCTTC
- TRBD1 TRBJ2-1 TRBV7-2 CASSLVTGAYNEQFF TGTGCCAGCAGCTTAGTGACAGGGGCTTACAATGAGCAGTTCTTC
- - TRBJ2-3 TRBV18 CASSLRQNSPDTQYF TGTGCCAGCTCACTCCGACAGAATTCTCCAGATACGCAGTATTTT
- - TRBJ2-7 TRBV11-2 CASSSRWYEQYF TGTGCCAGCAGCTCCAGATGGTACGAGCAGTACTTC
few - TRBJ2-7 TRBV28 CASSLGESSYEQYF TGTGCCAGCAGTTTAGGAGAATCATCCTACGAGCAGTACTTC
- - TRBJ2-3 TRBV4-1 CASSPAGSDTDTQYF TGCGCCAGCAGCCCGGCCGGGTCAGACACAGATACGCAGTATTTT
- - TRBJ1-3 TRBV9 CASSAYGNTIYF TGTGCCAGCAGCGCTTACGGAAACACCATATATTTT